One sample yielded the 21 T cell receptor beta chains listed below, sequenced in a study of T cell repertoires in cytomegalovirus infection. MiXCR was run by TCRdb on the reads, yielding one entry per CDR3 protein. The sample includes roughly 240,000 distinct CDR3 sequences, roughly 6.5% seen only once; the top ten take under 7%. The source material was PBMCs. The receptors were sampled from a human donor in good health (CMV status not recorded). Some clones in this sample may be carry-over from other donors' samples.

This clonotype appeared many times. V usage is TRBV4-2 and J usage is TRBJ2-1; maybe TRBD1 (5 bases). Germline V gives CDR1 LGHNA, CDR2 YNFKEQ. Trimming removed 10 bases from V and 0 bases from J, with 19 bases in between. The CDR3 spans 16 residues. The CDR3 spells CAISAVGLHSYNEQFF. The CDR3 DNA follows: TGTGCCATCTCTGCCGTGGGGCTTCACTCCTACAATGAGCAGTTCTTC.

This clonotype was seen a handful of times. This CDR3 is CASSPQRGSLTGQYF. CDR3 in DNA: TGTGCCAGCAGTCCTCAGCGGGGTTCCCTCACCGGGCAGTACTTC. This chain uses TRBV28 with TRBJ2-7; 7 bases match TRBD2. Germline loops: CDR1 MDHEN, CDR2 SYDVKM. This CDR3 spans 15 amino acids. V dropped 5 bases and J dropped 9; count of bases not matched to a gene: 16.

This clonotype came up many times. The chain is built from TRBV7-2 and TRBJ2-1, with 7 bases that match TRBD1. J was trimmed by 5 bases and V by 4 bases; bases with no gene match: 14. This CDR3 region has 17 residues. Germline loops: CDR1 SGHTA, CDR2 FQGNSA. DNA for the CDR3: TGTGCCAGCAGCTCTCGAATCGGGACAGACATAAACAATGAGCAGTTCTTC. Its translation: CASSSRIGTDINNEQFF.

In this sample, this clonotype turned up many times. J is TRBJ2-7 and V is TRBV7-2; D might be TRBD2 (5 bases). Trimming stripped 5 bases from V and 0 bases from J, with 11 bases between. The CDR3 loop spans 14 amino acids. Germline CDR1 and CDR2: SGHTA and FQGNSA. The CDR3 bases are TGTGCCAGCAGCCGCTCGGGGAGCTCCTACGAGCAGTACTTC. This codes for CASSRSGSSYEQYF.

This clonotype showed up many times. CDR3 DNA: TGTGCCTCGCGGGGGGGCTGGAACACTGAAGCTTTCTTT. Its protein product is CASRGGWNTEAFF. The chain carries TRBV2 and TRBJ1-1; weak D call: TRBD1 (6 bases). CDR1 and CDR2 (germline): SNHLY, FYNNEI. This CDR3 spans 13 amino acids. Trimming stripped 11 bases from V and 1 base from J, with 14 bases between.

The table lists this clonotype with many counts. The CDR3 region is CSVGRVVGGETQYF. The CDR3 DNA follows: TGCAGCGTTGGAAGGGTGGTGGGAGGAGAGACCCAGTACTTC. The chain carries TRBV29-1 and TRBJ2-5, with D tentatively TRBD2 (6 bases). Deletions cut 4 bases from V and 4 bases from J, with 16 bases between. The germline V gene encodes CDR1 SQVTM and CDR2 ANQGSEA. The CDR3 is made up of 14 amino acids.

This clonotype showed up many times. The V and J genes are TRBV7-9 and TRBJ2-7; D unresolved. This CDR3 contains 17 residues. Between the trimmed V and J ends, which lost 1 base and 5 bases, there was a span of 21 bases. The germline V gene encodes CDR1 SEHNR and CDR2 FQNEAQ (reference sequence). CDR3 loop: CASSLGGSLPLRHEQYF. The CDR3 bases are TGTGCCAGCAGCTTAGGGGGATCTCTTCCCCTAAGACACGAGCAGTACTTC.

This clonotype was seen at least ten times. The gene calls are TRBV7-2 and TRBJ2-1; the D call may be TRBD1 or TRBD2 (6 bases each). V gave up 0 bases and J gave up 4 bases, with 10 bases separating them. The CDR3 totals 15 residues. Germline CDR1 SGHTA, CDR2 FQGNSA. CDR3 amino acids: CASSLAQGTYNEQFF. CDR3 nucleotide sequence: TGTGCCAGCAGCTTAGCGCAGGGGACTTACAATGAGCAGTTCTTC.

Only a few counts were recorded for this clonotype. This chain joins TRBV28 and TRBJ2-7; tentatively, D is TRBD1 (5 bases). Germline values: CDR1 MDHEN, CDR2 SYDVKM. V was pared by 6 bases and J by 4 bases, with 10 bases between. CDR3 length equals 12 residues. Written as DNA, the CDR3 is TGTGCCAGCAGCTCTGACAGATACGAGCAGTACTTC. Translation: CASSSDRYEQYF.

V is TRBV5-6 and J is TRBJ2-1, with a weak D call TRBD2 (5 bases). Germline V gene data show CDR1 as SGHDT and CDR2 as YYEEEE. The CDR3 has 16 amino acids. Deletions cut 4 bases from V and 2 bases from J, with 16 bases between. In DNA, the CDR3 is TGTGCCAGCAGCGCGAGCGTGGGAGTAACCTACAATGAGCAGTTCTTC. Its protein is CASSASVGVTYNEQFF.

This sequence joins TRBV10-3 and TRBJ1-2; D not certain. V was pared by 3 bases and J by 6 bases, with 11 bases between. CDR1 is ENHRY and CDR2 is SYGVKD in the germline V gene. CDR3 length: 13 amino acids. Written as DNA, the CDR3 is TGTGCCATCAGTGATTCATGGGATAATGGCTACACCTTC. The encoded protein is CAISDSWDNGYTF.

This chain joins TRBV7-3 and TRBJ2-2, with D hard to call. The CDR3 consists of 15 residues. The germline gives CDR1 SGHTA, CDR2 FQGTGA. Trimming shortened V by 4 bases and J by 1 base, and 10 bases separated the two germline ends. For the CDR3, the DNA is TGTGCCAGCAGCTCCGGGTTGGGGAACACCGGGGAGCTGTTTTTT. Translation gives CASSSGLGNTGELFF.

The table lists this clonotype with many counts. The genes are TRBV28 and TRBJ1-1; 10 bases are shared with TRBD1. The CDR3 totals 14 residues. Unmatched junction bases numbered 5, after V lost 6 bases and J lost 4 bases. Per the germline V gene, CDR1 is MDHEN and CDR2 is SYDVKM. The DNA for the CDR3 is TGTGCCAGCAGGTCGGGACAGGGGAGCACTGAAGCTTTCTTT. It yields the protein CASRSGQGSTEAFF.

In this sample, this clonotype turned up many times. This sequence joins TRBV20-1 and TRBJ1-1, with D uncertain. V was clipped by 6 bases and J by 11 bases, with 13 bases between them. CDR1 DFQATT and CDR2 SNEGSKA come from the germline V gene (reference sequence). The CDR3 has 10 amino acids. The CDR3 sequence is CSALRSTAFF. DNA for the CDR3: TGCAGTGCCTTAAGATCCACGGCTTTCTTT.

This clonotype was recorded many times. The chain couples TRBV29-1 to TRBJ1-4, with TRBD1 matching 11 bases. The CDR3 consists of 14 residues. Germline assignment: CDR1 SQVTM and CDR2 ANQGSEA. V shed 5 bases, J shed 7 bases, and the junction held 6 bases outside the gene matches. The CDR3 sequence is CSVRAGTGGEKLFF. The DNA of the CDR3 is TGCAGCGTTCGGGCTGGGACAGGGGGTGAAAAACTGTTTTTT.

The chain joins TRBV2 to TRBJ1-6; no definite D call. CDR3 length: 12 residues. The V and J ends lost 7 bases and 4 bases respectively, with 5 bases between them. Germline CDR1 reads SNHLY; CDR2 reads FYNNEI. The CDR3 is CASKPYNSPLHF. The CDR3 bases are TGTGCCAGCAAGCCGTATAATTCACCCCTCCACTTT.

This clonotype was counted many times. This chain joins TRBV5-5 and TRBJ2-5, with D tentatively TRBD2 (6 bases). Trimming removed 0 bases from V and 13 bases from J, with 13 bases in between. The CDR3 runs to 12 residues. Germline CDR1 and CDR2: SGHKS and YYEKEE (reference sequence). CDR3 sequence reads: CASSLVAADPYF. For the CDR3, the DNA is TGTGCCAGCAGCTTGGTAGCGGCAGATCCGTACTTC.

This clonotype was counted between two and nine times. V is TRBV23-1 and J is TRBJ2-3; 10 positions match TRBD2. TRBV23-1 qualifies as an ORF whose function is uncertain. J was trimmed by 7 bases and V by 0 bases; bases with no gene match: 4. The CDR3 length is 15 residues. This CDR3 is CASSQSLAGVNTQYF. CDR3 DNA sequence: TGCGCCAGCAGTCAATCGCTAGCGGGGGTGAATACGCAGTATTTT.

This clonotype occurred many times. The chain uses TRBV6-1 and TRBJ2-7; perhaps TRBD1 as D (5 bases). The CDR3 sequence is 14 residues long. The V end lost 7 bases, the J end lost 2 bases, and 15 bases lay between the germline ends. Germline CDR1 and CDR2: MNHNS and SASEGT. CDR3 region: CASKPTRQPYEQYF. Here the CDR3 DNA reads TGTGCCAGCAAACCCACGAGACAGCCCTACGAGCAGTACTTC.

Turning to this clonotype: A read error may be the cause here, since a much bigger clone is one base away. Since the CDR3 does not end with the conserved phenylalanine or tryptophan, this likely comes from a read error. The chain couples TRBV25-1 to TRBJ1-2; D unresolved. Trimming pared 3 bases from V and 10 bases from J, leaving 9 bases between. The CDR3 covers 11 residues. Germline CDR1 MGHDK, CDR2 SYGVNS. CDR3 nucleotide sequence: TGTGCCAGCAGTGACCCCGACTACTACACCCTC. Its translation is CASSDPDYYTL.

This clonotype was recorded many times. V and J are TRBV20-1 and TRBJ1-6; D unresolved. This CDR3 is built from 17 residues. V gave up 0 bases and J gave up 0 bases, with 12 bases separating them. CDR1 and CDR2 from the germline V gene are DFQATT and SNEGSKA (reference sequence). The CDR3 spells CSARDFGRNSYNSPLHF. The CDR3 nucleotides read TGCAGTGCTAGAGATTTTGGCAGAAACTCCTATAATTCACCCCTCCACTTT.